The clone carrying this TCR beta chain was picked up one time. As yet, its antigen is unknown. This CDR3 spans 15 amino acids. V shed 5 bases and J 0 bases; nucleotides not matched to a gene: 7. CDR1 is SGHAT, CDR2 FQNNGV, per germline. This specimen comes from a study of post-analysis software for immune sequencing data. Study-level background: Several disease courses (relapsing-remitting, secondary progressive and progressive-relapsing) of multiple sclerosis were included.

Included in the TCR beta cDNA libraries were unique molecular identifiers. The source material, 1 to 10 million T cells, gave rise to 400,000 to 600,000 cDNA molecules. TCRdb processed the PCR reads anew with MiXCR; each CDR3 protein has one entry. This table has 750,000 to 950,000 distinct CDR3 sequences, approximately 53% appearing once. Findings and limits, study-wide: Strong co-clustering by F measure was seen for same-batch samples. Relative to controls, patients with multiple sclerosis showed significantly lower normalized Chao1 diversity. Among four or five TRBV segments more frequent in patients than controls were TRBV5-6, TRBV5-1 and TRBV20-1.

The specimen was blood. The clonotype originates from a girl aged 10-17 years with multiple sclerosis. The chain is built from TRBV11-2 and TRBJ2-7; the match to TRBD2 covers 7 bases. For the CDR3, the DNA is TGTGCCAGCAGCCCCCCGGGGGGTCGCTCCTACGAGCAGTACTTC. Protein: CASSPPGGRSYEQYF.